This note documents a single T cell receptor beta chain sequence. The record originates from a study of B cell selection in AIRE deficiency. The V end lost 5 bases, the J end lost 3 bases, and 8 bases lay between the germline ends. The CDR3 has 13 amino acids. From germline, CDR1 is SNHLY and CDR2 FYNNEI. Sorted regulatory T cells were CD4-positive, CD25-high and CD127-low or negative. The data were produced by immunoSEQ multiplex PCR, yet TCRdb's version contains in-frame clones alone and is incomplete. The sample carries roughly 14,000 clones, under 95% recorded once. The receptor's source is a human donor with AIRE deficiency. The chain employs TRBV2 and TRBJ1-5, with D possibly TRBD1 on 6 matching bases. The sample comprised Tregs sorted from PBMCs. The CDR3 sequence is CASSTGYNQPQHF. The CDR3 nucleotides read TGTGCCAGCAGTACAGGGTACAATCAGCCCCAGCATTTT.